The 27 T cell receptor beta chains below were found in one sample sequenced in a study of molecular identifiers for immune sequencing clone quantification. Using its own MiXCR run on the PCR reads, TCRdb lists one record per CDR3 protein. The profile shows roughly 320,000 distinct CDR3 sequences, 20% to 25% of them singletons. Sequencing was performed on naive CD8+ T cells from blood, with Jurkat cell RNA spiked in. Documented subset: FACS-sorted CD8+CD4-CCR7+CD45RA+ naive T cells. Receptors originate from a human donor in good health. Some libraries in this study had Jurkat cell RNA spiked in.

About this clonotype itself: Being one base from a much bigger clone, this may be a read error. This chain links TRBV29-1 with TRBJ2-3; the D gene is possibly TRBD1 (6 bases). Looked up from germline, CDR1 is SQVTM and CDR2 is ANQGSEA. The CDR3 covers 11 residues. CDR3 loop: CSAQTGDTRYF. CDR3 coding DNA: TGCAGCGCCCAGACAGGAGATACGCGGTATTTT.

A note on this clonotype: This sequence may be a read error, since a much larger clone differs from it by one base. This sequence joins TRBV7-2 and TRBJ2-1; TRBD1 matches 11 bases. The CDR3 is made up of 15 amino acids. Germline V gene data show CDR1 as SGHTA and CDR2 as FQGNSA. V shed 4 bases and J 8 bases; nucleotides not matched to a gene: 7. The CDR3 protein is CTSSSGTGGVYEQFF. The CDR3 DNA reads as TGTACCAGCAGCTCCGGGACAGGGGGTGTCTATGAGCAGTTCTTC.

This clonotype was observed many times. Mismatch with germline at one junction end may stem from a read error. This chain links TRBV5-6 with TRBJ1-5; a weak D match, TRBD1 (5 bases). This CDR3 is built from 14 residues. Germline CDR1 and CDR2: SGHDT and YYEEEE. The DNA for the CDR3 is TGCGCCAGCAGCTTGGGGCAGGCCAATCAGCCCCAGCATTTT. Amino acids: CASSLGQANQPQHF.

Many counts were recorded for this clonotype. The V call is TRBV7-9, the J call TRBJ2-3; 9 bases fit TRBD1. The germline V gene has CDR1 SEHNR and CDR2 FQNEAQ (reference sequence). Trimming at V came to 5 bases and at J to 2 bases, leaving 8 bases not matched to a gene. The CDR3 loop spans 16 amino acids. CDR3 sequence reads: CASSHPTGGFTDTQYF. In nucleotides, the CDR3 is TGTGCCAGCAGCCACCCGACAGGGGGGTTCACAGATACGCAGTATTTT.

CDR3 residues: CASSDLAGGLDEQYF. The CDR3 nucleotides read TGTGCCAGCAGTGATTTAGCGGGAGGTTTGGACGAGCAGTACTTC. The chain links TRBV27 to TRBJ2-7, with 10 bases identical to TRBD2. This CDR3 region has 15 residues. V dropped 5 bases and J dropped 5; count of bases not matched to a gene: 9. Germline V CDR1 and CDR2: MNHEY, SMNVEV (reference sequence).

This chain links TRBV27 with TRBJ2-2, with 12 nucleotides matching TRBD1. Germline V gene lookup returns CDR1 MNHEY and CDR2 SMNVEV (reference sequence). This CDR3 contains 17 residues. With 5 bases clipped from V and 6 bases from J, the junction kept 10 bases outside the gene matches. CDR3 in amino acids: CASSPLPGTGGPGELFF. CDR3 bases: TGTGCCAGCAGTCCCCTCCCCGGGACAGGGGGCCCCGGGGAGCTGTTTTTT.

This clonotype was seen at least ten times. The gene calls are TRBV5-1 and TRBJ1-2, with TRBD1 as a possible D gene (5 bases). V was pared by 7 bases and J by 4 bases, with 20 bases between. This CDR3 has 15 residues. Germline V gene sequence: CDR1 SGHRS, CDR2 YFSETQ. CDR3 protein: CASSIWGGTVYGYTF. CDR3 bases: TGCGCCAGCTCGATCTGGGGAGGGACGGTCTATGGCTACACCTTC.

This clonotype showed up just once. A read error is possible here, since a much larger clone lies one base away. CDR3 nucleotides: TGTGCCAGCAGCGACCGAACACATTCCCAAGAGACCCAGTACTTC. Translation gives CASSDRTHSQETQYF. The chain links TRBV7-2 to TRBJ2-5; D uncertain. CDR3 size: 15 residues. V lost 5 bases to trimming and J lost 1 base, with 14 bases between them. CDR1 and CDR2 (germline): SGHTA, FQGNSA.

This clonotype was seen repeatedly, ten times or more. V gene TRBV6-2 or TRBV6-3 combines with J gene TRBJ2-7, with TRBD1 matching 11 bases. With 6 bases clipped from V and 7 bases from J, the junction kept 14 bases outside the gene matches. Germline V gene data show CDR1 as MNHEY and CDR2 as SVGEGT. The CDR3 loop spans 16 amino acids. The CDR3 DNA sequence: TGTGCCAGCAGCTACGATGGGACAGGGGGGAATTGGGAGCAGTACTTC. Its protein product is CASSYDGTGGNWEQYF.

This clonotype has a count of ten or more. This chain joins TRBV7-6 and TRBJ2-1, with D perhaps matching TRBD2 (6 bases). The germline V gene encodes CDR1 SGHVS and CDR2 FNYEAQ. This CDR3 is built from 14 residues. V shed 1 base and J shed 4 bases, with 8 bases lying between them. CDR3 residues: CASSLGGGYNEQFF. CDR3 DNA: TGTGCCAGCAGCTTAGGTGGGGGGTACAATGAGCAGTTCTTC.

A note on this clonotype: This sequence may be a read error, since a much larger clone differs from it by one base. This chain joins TRBV6-1 and TRBJ1-1; D is unresolved. Germline assignment: CDR1 MNHNS and CDR2 SASEGT. This CDR3 has 13 amino acids. Trimming removed 2 bases at V and 11 bases at J, with 15 bases between. The CDR3 DNA follows: TGTGCCAGCAGTGAAAGGTACGCCCGGCATGCTTTCTTT. Residues: CASSERYARHAFF.

This clonotype was recorded at least ten times. This chain links TRBV14 with TRBJ2-7; 8 positions match TRBD1. V gave up 4 bases and J gave up 1 base; unmatched junction bases: 3. The CDR3 runs 14 residues. CDR1 is SGHDN and CDR2 is FVKESK in the germline V gene. DNA for the CDR3: TGTGCCAGCAGCCGCGACAGGGGTTCCTACGAGCAGTACTTC. Translated, it gives CASSRDRGSYEQYF.

Details on this clonotype: This could be a read error, since a much larger clone is one nucleotide away. The final CDR3 position lacks the conserved phenylalanine or tryptophan, pointing to a likely read error. The V gene is TRBV30, the J gene TRBJ2-7; 10 bases fit TRBD1. Germline V gene lookup returns CDR1 GTSNPN and CDR2 SVGIG (reference sequence). J lost 3 bases, V lost 2 bases, and 4 bases had no gene match. CDR3 length: 14 amino acids. The CDR3 here is CAWSLGTGDYEQYL. The CDR3 bases are TGTGCCTGGAGTCTCGGGACAGGGGACTACGAGCAGTACCTC.

This clonotype was recorded many times. The J gene is TRBJ2-5, the V gene TRBV29-1, with D possibly called TRBD1 or TRBD2 (5 bases each). The CDR3 is made up of 15 amino acids. CDR1 and CDR2 from the germline V gene are SQVTM and ANQGSEA. The V end was cut by 3 bases, the J end by 2 bases, with 16 bases between. The CDR3 nucleotides are TGCAGCGTTGATCCTCCGGGGCTTTCACAAGAGACCCAGTACTTC. Translating it yields CSVDPPGLSQETQYF.

The sample holds many counts of this clonotype. The J gene is TRBJ1-1, the V gene TRBV27; possibly TRBD1 for D (6 bases). Trimming removed 5 bases at V and 7 bases at J, with 17 bases between. CDR3 length: 14 residues. The germline V gene encodes CDR1 MNHEY and CDR2 SMNVEV (reference sequence). As DNA, the CDR3 is TGTGCCAGCAGTCCGGCGGACAGAGCGTTTGAAGCTTTCTTT. Translation: CASSPADRAFEAFF.

This clonotype was picked up many times. The chain joins TRBV9 to TRBJ2-3, with 8 bases fitting TRBD2. There are 18 residues in the CDR3. The V gene end was trimmed by 5 bases and the J gene end by 2 bases; junction bases not matched to a gene: 16. In germline, CDR1 is SGDLS, CDR2 YYNGEE. In DNA, the CDR3 is TGTGCCAGCAGTTTAGAGGGTAGCGGGACGCCTTACACAGATACGCAGTATTTT. It translates to CASSLEGSGTPYTDTQYF.

In its sample, this clonotype was seen many times. V usage is TRBV20-1 and J usage is TRBJ1-1; D gene unclear. The CDR3 extends over 13 amino acids. Germline CDR1 and CDR2: DFQATT and SNEGSKA (reference sequence). V was cut by 4 bases and J by 2 bases, with 11 bases left in between. This CDR3 is CSATDRENTEAFF. For the CDR3, the DNA is TGCAGTGCTACGGACCGAGAAAACACTGAAGCTTTCTTT.

This clonotype occurred many times. The chain has TRBV7-9 and TRBJ2-3, with D uncertain. Trimming left V 7 bases short and J 3 bases short, with 11 bases between. The CDR3 contains 13 residues. The germline V gene has CDR1 SEHNR and CDR2 FQNEAQ (reference sequence). CDR3 in amino acids: CASIPPVTDTQYF. The CDR3 region has the DNA TGTGCCAGCATCCCCCCGGTAACAGATACGCAGTATTTT.

Comments on this clonotype: Just one base apart from a much larger clone, this may be a read error. The CDR3 spells CASSYRQLNAEAFF. CDR3 DNA sequence: TGTGCCAGCAGTTACCGACAGTTAAACGCTGAAGCTTTCTTT. The V call is TRBV6-5, the J call TRBJ1-1, with D tentatively TRBD1 (5 bases). The V gene's germline CDR1 is MNHEY and CDR2 SVGAGI. Trimming pared 2 bases from V and 6 bases from J, leaving 13 bases between. The CDR3 totals 14 residues.

As to this clonotype: Since a much larger clone is just one base distant, this may be a read error. The CDR3 does not close with the conserved phenylalanine or tryptophan, likely indicating a read error. The chain employs TRBV6-4 and TRBJ2-3, with D perhaps assigned TRBD1 or TRBD2 (6 bases each). Trimming left V 7 bases short and J 2 bases short, with 10 bases between. Germline CDR1 MRHNA, CDR2 SNTAGT. CDR3 length equals 13 residues. Here the CDR3 reads CASTGDFTDTQYL. The CDR3 DNA reads as TGTGCCAGCACAGGGGACTTCACAGATACGCAGTATCTT.

The chain has TRBV19 and TRBJ2-7, with D perhaps matching TRBD1 (5 bases). Germline V gives CDR1 LNHDA, CDR2 SQIVND (reference sequence). The CDR3 length is 14 residues. V was cut by 5 bases and J by 0 bases, with 11 bases left in between. The chain's CDR3 is CASSSTGNSYEQYF. CDR3 coding DNA: TGTGCCAGTAGTTCCACAGGAAACTCCTACGAGCAGTACTTC.

This clonotype occurred a few times. This chain links TRBV24-1 with TRBJ2-2; 8 nucleotides line up with TRBD1. With V trimmed by 1 base and J by 4 bases, 13 bases remained unmatched. In germline, CDR1 is KGHDR, CDR2 SFDVKD. The CDR3 is 19 amino acids. This chain's CDR3 is CATSDFSPRTGSSTGELFF. The CDR3 bases are TGTGCCACCAGTGATTTTTCCCCTCGGACAGGGTCGAGCACCGGGGAGCTGTTTTTT.

A remark on this clonotype: A much larger clone lies a single base off, so this may be a read error. V usage is TRBV9 and J usage is TRBJ2-7, with 8 bases matching TRBD2. The V segment lost 4 bases and the J segment 2 bases; nucleotides outside the gene matches: 8. Germline loops: CDR1 SGDLS, CDR2 YYNGEE. The CDR3 totals 15 residues. In DNA form, the CDR3 reads TGTGCCAGCAGCTCCCTAGCGGGTGCCCCCTACGAGCAGTACTTC. Amino acids: CASSSLAGAPYEQYF.

In the case of this clonotype: A single base separates this from a much larger clone, so it may be a read error. The genes are TRBV19 and TRBJ1-1; 7 positions match TRBD1. Germline CDR1 LNHDA, CDR2 SQIVND (reference sequence). This CDR3 spans 14 amino acids. After removal of 2 bases from V and 6 bases from J, the junction contained 6 bases not matched to a gene. Here the CDR3 reads CASSIMTGHAEAFF. CDR3 coding DNA: TGTGCCAGTAGTATAATGACAGGGCACGCTGAAGCTTTCTTT.

For this clonotype: This could be a read error, since a much larger clone is one nucleotide away. The chain combines TRBV5-3 with TRBJ1-1, with D unresolved. TRBV5-3 is noted as an ORF with a role that remains uncertain. V was clipped by 8 bases and J by 4 bases, with 15 bases between them. CDR3 length equals 13 residues. CDR3 DNA: TGTGCCAGCAGCGGACTAACCAGCACTGAAGCTTTCTTT. Residues: CASSGLTSTEAFF.

This clonotype turned up a few times. V usage is TRBV12-3 or TRBV12-4 and J usage is TRBJ2-2; TRBD1 is a possible D gene (7 bases). V gave up 5 bases and J gave up 6 bases, with 13 bases separating them. There are 14 residues in the CDR3. The CDR3 protein is CASSPQGGAGELFF. Here the CDR3 DNA reads TGTGCCAGCAGTCCTCAGGGGGGCGCCGGGGAGCTGTTTTTT.

J is TRBJ2-7 and V is TRBV11-2; D is uncertain. Trimming removed 1 base from V and 9 bases from J, with 7 bases in between. The CDR3 has 11 residues. Germline lookup yields CDR1 SGHAT and CDR2 FQNNGV. The CDR3 spells CASSLVTRQYF. As DNA, the CDR3 is TGTGCCAGCAGCTTAGTGACCCGGCAGTACTTC.